The clone carrying this T cell receptor beta chain occurred many times. Its cognate antigen is unknown. This sample stems from a study of blood T cells in healthy people across ages. Whole-study results and caveats: Comparison with aged donors showed that long-lived donors had more naive CD4+ cells and higher diversity.

Together with a sample-barcoded 5' primer, a J-beta primer mix was included in a second PCR lasting about 7 to 11 cycles. TCRdb ran MiXCR on the 5' RACE reads and lists one entry per CDR3 protein. The sample has 850,000 to 950,000 distinct CDR3 sequences; under 35% are singletons. The germline CDR1 and CDR2 sequences are SGHTA and FQGNSA. The CDR3 sequence is 14 residues long. With 3 bases clipped from V and 6 bases from J, the junction kept 1 base outside the gene matches. Sample: blood. The TCR sequence derives from an elderly woman in good health. The V call is TRBV7-2, the J call TRBJ2-3, with 12 bases that match TRBD2. The CDR3 reads CASSFGLAGDTQYF. The CDR3 DNA reads as TGTGCCAGCAGCTTCGGACTAGCGGGGGATACGCAGTATTTT.